The entry that follows covers one T cell receptor beta chain sequence. The antigen is not known. Using immunoSEQ multiplex PCR, the repertoire was profiled, and TCRdb retains in-frame clones only, with some absent. The top ten hold 0.3% to 0.4% of the sample, which has approximately 2.1 million clones, more than 80% seen once. This record belongs to a study of shared clonotypes between healthy human individuals. Whole-study findings and limits: The sole specimen, blood, was sampled, and tissue repertoires likely differ.

V shed 6 bases and J 1 base; nucleotides not matched to a gene: 5. This CDR3 has 14 amino acids. CDR1 MGHDK and CDR2 SYGVNS come from the germline V gene. The rearrangement joins TRBV25-1 to TRBJ2-5, with 7 bases matching TRBD1. Input material: naive CD4+ T cells from PBMCs. The subset: CD45RA+ positively selected. The TCR comes from a man aged 18 to 30 in good health. Some clones in this sample may be carry-over from other donors' samples. CDR3 DNA: TGTGCCAGCAGGGACCCAGGGGGCCAAGAGACCCAGTACTTC. Its translation is CASRDPGGQETQYF.